Here is one T cell receptor (beta chain) with its context. Stated time point: blood 4 weeks post-SBRT, at nephrectomy. Sample treatment: 15 Gy SBRT to primary tumor, nephrectomy 4 weeks later. The sample belongs to a study of radiation and T cells in renal cell carcinoma. The CDR3 totals 13 residues. Trimming took off 0 bases at V and 5 bases at J, with 6 bases between the two ends. Germline V lookup: CDR1 SEHNR, CDR2 FQNEAQ (reference sequence). The method was immunoSEQ multiplex PCR; TCRdb's version includes in-frame clones alone and lacks a portion of them. This table has about 77,000 clones, 70% to 90% appearing once.

The clonotype comes from a woman aged 60-70 years with renal cell carcinoma. The rearrangement links TRBV7-9 to TRBJ2-3; D is uncertain. Source: blood, taken from a patient whose treatment included radiotherapy and nephrectomy. DNA for the CDR3: TGTGCCAGCAGCTTAGCGGGGTTAGATACGCAGTATTTT. It codes for CASSLAGLDTQYF.